This TCR beta chain was identified during a study of T cell repertoires in cytomegalovirus infection. TCRdb called the reads again in MiXCR, with one record for every CDR3 protein. Here the sample spans about 770,000 distinct CDR3 sequences, 25% to 30% being singletons. The CDR3 sequence is 14 residues long. V was clipped by 1 base and J by 6 bases, with 11 bases between them. The germline V gene has CDR1 SGHVS and CDR2 FNYEAQ. This clonotype was recorded many times. Its antigen remains unidentified. The sequence derives from a human donor in good health (CMV status not recorded). Some clones in this sample may be carry-over from other donors' samples. The chain carries TRBV7-6 and TRBJ2-3; D gene uncertain. Sequences were derived from cultured CD8+ T cells from PBMCs, sampled from culture after CMV antigen stimulation. CDR3 amino acids: CASSLVPARDTQYF. CDR3 DNA: TGTGCCAGCAGCTTAGTTCCAGCGCGGGATACGCAGTATTTT.